This T cell receptor beta chain was captured by sequencing in a study of blood T cell repertoires in COVID-19. The germline gives CDR1 SSHAT, CDR2 FNYEAQ (reference sequence). This CDR3 region has 13 residues. With respect to this clone: Germline is not matched at one junction end, which may reflect a read error.

Libraries were prepared by immunoSEQ multiplex PCR; TCRdb keeps only in-frame clonotypes and omits some of them. The data show around 220,000 clones, 70% to 90% seen once. What was sequenced was peripheral blood. The rearrangement joins TRBV7-7 to TRBJ2-3; possible D gene TRBD1, 6 bases. The sequence was obtained from a woman aged 35 to 49 who had recovered from COVID-19. This CDR3 is CASSLDRGNRVYF. The CDR3 region has the DNA TGTGCTAGCAGTCTGGATAGGGGGAATAGGGTGTATTTT.